This passage covers 18 T cell receptor beta chains from one sample sequenced in a study of shared clonotypes between healthy human individuals. This table comes from immunoSEQ multiplex PCR, and its TCRdb copy is limited to in-frame clones, with some not included. The sample includes 1.5 million to 1.9 million clones, around 98% of them seen just once. Source material: naive CD4+ T cells sorted from blood. Subset given: CD45RA+ positively selected. Every receptor here comes from a man younger than 45 in good health.

J is TRBJ2-5 and V is TRBV5-1; D ambiguous. The CDR3 spans 12 residues. Looked up from germline, CDR1 is SGHRS and CDR2 is YFSETQ. Trimming pared 2 bases from V and 5 bases from J, leaving 7 bases between. CDR3 residues: CASSFRRETQYF. CDR3 DNA sequence: TGCGCCAGCAGCTTTCGGCGGGAGACCCAGTACTTC.

The genes are TRBV5-5 and TRBJ2-5; no clear D. The CDR3 totals 14 residues. Trimming stripped 0 bases from V and 2 bases from J, with 8 bases between. Germline V gives CDR1 SGHKS, CDR2 YYEKEE (reference sequence). DNA for the CDR3: TGTGCCAGCAGCTTGGAGGTTTTACAAGAGACCCAGTACTTC. Encoded protein: CASSLEVLQETQYF.

V gene TRBV19 combines with J gene TRBJ1-1; 8 bases align to TRBD1. This CDR3 contains 13 residues. The V and J ends lost 6 bases and 4 bases, in that order; junction bases with no gene match: 4. Per germline, CDR1 LNHDA and CDR2 SQIVND (reference sequence). The CDR3 sequence: CASRDRDFTEAFF. Written as DNA, the CDR3 is TGTGCCAGTAGGGACAGGGATTTCACTGAAGCTTTCTTT.

The chain carries TRBV7-2 and TRBJ2-2; D gene unclear. The CDR3 runs to 13 residues. Trimming took 4 bases from V and 3 from J, leaving 6 bases between them. Germline V gene lookup returns CDR1 SGHTA and CDR2 FQGNSA. The CDR3 DNA reads TGTGCCAGCAGCTCCGATCACACCGGGGAGCTGTTTTTT. Its translation: CASSSDHTGELFF.

The chain employs TRBV7-6 and TRBJ2-3; D not resolved. Between the trimmed V and J ends, which lost 8 bases and 8 bases, there was a span of 20 bases. The CDR3 contains 14 residues. CDR1 is SGHVS and CDR2 is FNYEAQ in the germline V gene. The CDR3 bases are TGTGCCAGCGGCCTTACTCCGGTCCCGGCTACGCAGTATTTT. This codes for CASGLTPVPATQYF.

The genes are TRBV15 and TRBJ2-1, with 14 bases that match TRBD2. V lost 2 bases to trimming and J lost 1 base; unmatched junction nucleotides: 4. The CDR3 spans 18 residues. Germline V gives CDR1 LNHNV, CDR2 YYDKDF (reference sequence). The CDR3: CATSRSRLAGGSYNEQFF. The CDR3 bases are TGTGCCACCAGCAGATCCCGACTAGCGGGAGGGTCCTACAATGAGCAGTTCTTC.

This chain links TRBV5-4 with TRBJ2-2; D is unclear. The CDR3 runs 15 residues. V lost 0 bases and J lost 2, with 8 bases in between. Germline CDR1 and CDR2: SGHNT and YYREEE (reference sequence). The DNA for the CDR3 is TGTGCCAGCAGCTTGGACACTACAAACACCGGGGAGCTGTTTTTT. Translating gives CASSLDTTNTGELFF.

The chain carries TRBV7-2 and TRBJ1-2; 9 nucleotides align to TRBD1. CDR3 length: 14 amino acids. CDR1 is SGHTA, CDR2 FQGNSA, per germline. Unmatched junction bases numbered 7, after V lost 7 bases and J lost 4 bases. CDR3 DNA sequence: TGTGCCAGCACCCACAGGGGGCGCGGCTATGGCTACACCTTC. Protein: CASTHRGRGYGYTF.

As concerns this clone: Other nucleotide sequences from this sample produce the same CDR3. The CDR3 protein is CSVRGAGANVLTF. CDR3 DNA sequence: TGCAGCGTTCGGGGCGCTGGGGCCAACGTCCTGACTTTC. This sequence joins TRBV29-1 and TRBJ2-6; D may correspond to TRBD1 or TRBD2 (5 bases each). CDR3 size: 13 residues. Trimming removed 5 bases at V and 2 bases at J, with 7 bases between. The V gene's germline CDR1 is SQVTM and CDR2 ANQGSEA.

The V gene is TRBV6-1, the J gene TRBJ1-2; 7 nucleotides match TRBD1. Germline assignment: CDR1 MNHNS and CDR2 SASEGT. The CDR3 length is 13 residues. V trimming: 10 bases; J trimming: 5 bases; junction bases outside the gene matches: 10. CDR3 region: CAIGFQGGYGYTF. The CDR3 DNA reads TGTGCCATCGGGTTCCAGGGGGGGTATGGCTACACCTTC.

Turning to this clone: The same CDR3 also results from other DNA sequences found in this sample. The chain recombines TRBV7-8 with TRBJ2-7; 9 bases are a match to TRBD1. V shed 1 base, J shed 4 bases, and the junction held 2 bases outside the gene matches. This CDR3 has 14 residues. Germline V gene lookup returns CDR1 SGHVS and CDR2 FQNEAQ. The CDR3 loop reads CASSLGQGGYEQYF. The CDR3 region has the DNA TGTGCCAGCAGCTTAGGACAGGGGGGTTACGAGCAGTACTTC.

The gene calls are TRBV28 and TRBJ1-3, with D unresolved. The length of the CDR3 is 14 residues. The V end lost 2 bases, the J end lost 6 bases, and 11 bases lay between the germline ends. Germline V gene lookup returns CDR1 MDHEN and CDR2 SYDVKM. In nucleotides, the CDR3 is TGTGCCAGCAGTTTAGGAGGGCGGAAAAACACCATATATTTT. Translated, it gives CASSLGGRKNTIYF.

This chain joins TRBV2 and TRBJ1-1; 7 bases align to TRBD1. J gave up 3 bases and V 4 bases, and 11 bases lay outside the gene matches. CDR1 is SNHLY, CDR2 FYNNEI, per germline. The CDR3 spans 16 residues. This chain's CDR3 is CASSARTQGLDTEAFF. As DNA, the CDR3 is TGTGCCAGCAGTGCCCGGACACAGGGGTTGGACACTGAAGCTTTCTTT.

The chain recombines TRBV27 with TRBJ2-7; 7 bases match TRBD1. Per the germline V gene, CDR1 is MNHEY and CDR2 is SMNVEV (reference sequence). This CDR3 contains 14 residues. The V segment lost 5 bases and the J segment 1 base; nucleotides outside the gene matches: 5. CDR3 DNA: TGTGCCAGCAGTACAAACAGGGGATCCTACGAGCAGTACTTC. Translating it yields CASSTNRGSYEQYF.

The chain couples TRBV25-1 to TRBJ2-7, with 10 bases lining up with TRBD1. J gave up 1 base and V 6 bases, and 6 bases lay outside the gene matches. The V gene's germline CDR1 is MGHDK and CDR2 SYGVNS. CDR3 length equals 15 residues. The CDR3 nucleotides are TGTGCCAGCAGCCCCGCGGGACAGGGGTCCTACGAGCAGTACTTC. It specifies CASSPAGQGSYEQYF.

The chain is built from TRBV7-2 and TRBJ2-3; a possible D gene is TRBD2 (5 bases). The CDR3 loop spans 14 amino acids. The germline V and J ends were trimmed by 9 bases and 2 bases, with 15 bases remaining between them. CDR1 is SGHTA, CDR2 FQGNSA, per germline. The DNA of the CDR3 is TGTGCCAGTAGATGGGGAGCCACCACAGATACGCAGTATTTT. This sequence encodes CASRWGATTDTQYF.

With respect to this clone: Other nucleotide sequences from this sample produce the same CDR3. This chain links TRBV28 with TRBJ1-2; D is unclear. Trimming cost V 5 bases and J 4 bases, with 8 bases left between them. The germline V gene has CDR1 MDHEN and CDR2 SYDVKM. The length of the CDR3 is 12 residues. In DNA form, the CDR3 reads TGTGCCAGCAGTCCGGGTGGCTATGGCTACACCTTC. Its protein is CASSPGGYGYTF.

In its sample, this clone was seen once. CDR3 nucleotides: TGTGCCACCAGCAGAGATTGGAGCGGGGCCTACAATGAGCAGTTCTTC. The encoded protein is CATSRDWSGAYNEQFF. The V and J genes are TRBV15 and TRBJ2-1, with 7 bases that match TRBD2. The CDR3 consists of 16 residues. The germline CDR1 and CDR2 sequences are LNHNV and YYDKDF (reference sequence). V shed 0 bases and J 2 bases; nucleotides not matched to a gene: 4.